This entry lists 8 T cell receptor beta chains sequenced from one sample in a study of blood T cell repertoires in COVID-19. TCRdb's table, derived via immunoSEQ multiplex PCR, lists solely in-frame clones and lacks some. The sample lists 150,000 or so clones, 70% to 90% seen once, with about 5% in the top ten. Sequenced: peripheral blood. All receptors come from a human donor in a cohort sampled during active COVID-19.

The gene calls are TRBV10-3 and TRBJ2-5; the D gene is possibly TRBD1 (6 bases). V lost 11 bases, J lost 1 base, and 14 bases lay in between. Germline CDR1 reads ENHRY; CDR2 reads SYGVKD. This CDR3 has 13 amino acids. CDR3: CAVNRDIQETQYF. In DNA form, the CDR3 reads TGTGCCGTGAACCGGGACATCCAAGAGACCCAGTACTTC.

The genes are TRBV3-1 (or the pseudogene TRBV3-2) and TRBJ2-3; TRBD1 aligns across 7 bases. V lost 0 bases and J lost 1; bases outside the gene matches: 4. Looked up from germline, CDR1 is LGHDT and CDR2 is YNNKEL (reference sequence). The CDR3 is 16 amino acids. The CDR3 DNA reads as TGTGCCAGCAGCCAAGACCGGGACAGCGGCACAGATACGCAGTATTTT. This sequence encodes CASSQDRDSGTDTQYF.

The chain links TRBV5-4 to TRBJ2-7; weak D call: TRBD1 (5 bases). The V gene lost 0 bases and the J gene lost 0 bases, with 19 bases spanning the gap. The CDR3 contains 18 residues. CDR1 is SGHNT, CDR2 YYREEE, per germline (reference sequence). The CDR3 DNA reads TGTGCCAGCAGCTTGGGGATCCCTGGCCAAAGGGGCTCCTACGAGCAGTACTTC. Encoded protein: CASSLGIPGQRGSYEQYF.

The rearrangement joins TRBV2 to TRBJ2-6; D gene ambiguous. Trimming pared 5 bases from V and 0 bases from J, leaving 8 bases between. There are 15 residues in the CDR3. Germline V lookup: CDR1 SNHLY, CDR2 FYNNEI. The CDR3 sequence is CASSKQSSGANVLTF. The CDR3 region has the DNA TGTGCCAGCAGTAAACAGTCCTCTGGGGCCAACGTCCTGACTTTC.

V and J are TRBV7-9 and TRBJ1-5, with a tentative D call TRBD1 (5 bases). The CDR3 covers 14 residues. The V gene lost 4 bases and the J gene lost 1 base, with 8 bases spanning the gap. CDR1 is SEHNR, CDR2 FQNEAQ, per germline (reference sequence). CDR3 sequence: CASSSTESNQPQHF. CDR3 bases: TGTGCCAGCAGCTCGACAGAGAGCAATCAGCCCCAGCATTTT.

This clone was found a few times. CDR3 in DNA: TGTGCCTGGGCCCTCGGGGGACAGATTTCCTATGGCTACACCTTC. This codes for CAWALGGQISYGYTF. The V and J genes are TRBV30 and TRBJ1-2, with 7 bases aligning to TRBD1. Trimming cost V 5 bases and J 4 bases; bases outside gene matches: 13. This CDR3 has 15 amino acids. CDR1 is GTSNPN and CDR2 is SVGIG in the germline V gene (reference sequence).

The chain uses TRBV7-2 and TRBJ1-6; no clear D. CDR3 length equals 16 residues. CDR1 and CDR2 from the germline V gene are SGHTA and FQGNSA. V lost 1 base, J lost 8 bases, and 15 bases lay in between. The CDR3 DNA is TGTGCCAGCAGCTTAGAAGTGGGGAGGGCAGATTCACCCCTCCACTTT. Protein sequence: CASSLEVGRADSPLHF. Using reference TRBV7-2 and TRBJ1-6 for the parts outside the CDR3, the full variable domain is GAGVSQSPSNKVTEKGKDVELRCDPISGHTALYWYRQSLGQGLEFLIYFQGNSAPDKSGLPSDRFSAERTGGSVSTLTIQRTQQEDSAVYLCASSLEVGRADSPLHFGNGTRLTVT.

The chain has TRBV7-8 and TRBJ1-2, with no clear D. Trimming shortened V by 5 bases and J by 8 bases, and 27 bases separated the two germline ends. Germline V gene data show CDR1 as SGHVS and CDR2 as FQNEAQ. This CDR3 has 17 amino acids. CDR3 in amino acids: CASSIKRMDFQLRGYTF. The CDR3 nucleotides are TGTGCCAGCAGCATTAAAAGAATGGACTTTCAACTGCGGGGCTACACCTTC.